Listed here is a single TCR beta chain. The data belong to a study of cytomegalovirus exposure and HLA in healthy donors. Researchers ran the PCR with 60 Vbeta and 13 Jbeta primers. Sequencing used immunoSEQ multiplex PCR; TCRdb keeps in-frame clones, though not all of them. The profile shows approximately 150,000 clones, over 70% of them singletons. This CDR3 has 17 amino acids. CDR1 is MNHEY and CDR2 is SMNVEV in the germline V gene (reference sequence). The trim removed 3 bases at V and 2 bases at J, leaving 13 bases unmatched. The source material was PBMCs. V is TRBV27 and J is TRBJ2-7; the match to TRBD2 covers 7 bases. The source of this sequence is a middle-aged woman in good health and CMV-seronegative. Here the CDR3 reads CASSFSGGIPVPYEQYF. For the CDR3, the DNA is TGTGCCAGCAGTTTTTCCGGGGGGATTCCGGTTCCCTACGAGCAGTACTTC.